Below are 5 T cell receptor beta chains sequenced from a single sample in a study of OX40 agonist ivuxolimab in advanced cancers. The library was generated by the immunoSEQ multiplex PCR assay. Imported from immuneACCESS, the table was reduced by TCRdb to in-frame sequences with V and J called. These copies leave out some clones; in studies compared against another copy, an unresolved V gene accounts for under half, and the cause of the remainder is not known. This sample has about 110,000 clones in its table, and approximately 90% of those were observed once. The leading ten clones occupy 0.5% to 0.8% of the sample. The sample in question was CD4+ or CD8+ T cells sorted from blood, obtained in a trial of the OX40 agonist ivuxolimab. The receptors originated from an adult with an advanced solid tumor such as melanoma, head and neck, liver or kidney cancer.

The V and J genes are TRBV28 and TRBJ1-5, with D possibly matching TRBD1 (5 bases). V gave up 6 bases and J gave up 2 bases, with 8 bases separating them. The CDR3 is 13 amino acids. Germline-derived CDR1 and CDR2 are MDHEN and SYDVKM. This CDR3 reads CASSEGGNQPQHF. CDR3 DNA sequence: TGTGCCAGCAGCGAAGGGGGCAATCAGCCCCAGCATTTT. The variable domain in full, completed from reference TRBV28 and TRBJ1-5, reads DVKVTQSSRYLVKRTGEKVFLECVQDMDHENMFWYRQDPGLGLRLIYFSYDVKMKEKGDIPEGYSVSREKKERFSLILESASTNQTSMYLCASSEGGNQPQHFGDGTRLSIL.

The gene calls are TRBV6-1 and TRBJ2-3, with TRBD2 identical over 7 bases. Germline V gives CDR1 MNHNS, CDR2 SASEGT. This CDR3 region has 15 residues. The DNA of the CDR3 is TGTGCAGCCTTGTTAGGCGGGAGTCCTTCAGATACGCAGTATTTT. Its translation: CAALLGGSPSDTQYF.

This rearrangement joins TRBV2 to TRBJ2-3; 11 nucleotides align to TRBD2. Germline trimming cut 8 bases from V and 6 bases from J; bases unmatched to any gene: 7. There are 14 residues in the CDR3. Germline CDR1 reads SNHLY; CDR2 reads FYNNEI. CDR3 in amino acids: CASQTSGVRDTQYF. The CDR3 DNA follows: TGTGCCAGCCAGACTAGCGGGGTGAGGGATACGCAGTATTTT.

V is TRBV4-1 and J is TRBJ2-1, with D perhaps matching TRBD2 (5 bases). The CDR3 runs 16 residues. V shed 0 bases and J shed 4 bases, with 13 bases lying between them. Per germline, CDR1 MGHRA and CDR2 YSYEKL. The CDR3: CASSQDFGGRYNEQFF. CDR3 nucleotide sequence: TGCGCCAGCAGCCAAGATTTTGGCGGGCGGTACAATGAGCAGTTCTTC.

This clone came up once. The gene calls are TRBV11-3 and TRBJ1-2, with 12 bases matching TRBD1. With V trimmed by 5 bases and J by 8 bases, 15 bases remained unmatched. The CDR3 runs to 17 residues. The germline V gene encodes CDR1 SGHNT and CDR2 YENEEA. CDR3 in amino acids: CASSTRDRGLWIRGYTF. CDR3 sequence (DNA): TGTGCCAGCAGCACCCGGGACAGGGGGCTTTGGATTCGAGGCTACACCTTC.